The next 31 T cell receptor beta chains were all read from a single sample in a study of T cell clonality in common variable immunodeficiency. The assay was immunoSEQ multiplex PCR, and TCRdb's table has in-frame clones only and misses some. The specimen has 35,000 or so clones, none found just once. Sequencing was carried out using peripheral blood mononuclear cells. These receptors were collected from a person aged 18 to 70 in good health.

A note on this clone: This sequence may be a read error, since a much larger clone differs from it by one base. The read gets to within 3 residues of the CDR3 end, and the germline J gene fills in the rest. The sample contains more than one DNA sequence encoding this CDR3. The chain couples TRBV19 to TRBJ2-1; the D is unclear. Germline-derived CDR1 and CDR2 are LNHDA and SQIVND (reference sequence). Trimming removed 7 bases at V and 7 bases at J, with 17 bases between. The CDR3 spans 14 residues. The DNA read from the CDR3 is TGTGCCAGTACCCCGAGACCCCAAGGGAATGAG. Its protein is CASTPRPQGNE. Given in full, the CDR3 is CASTPRPQGNEQFF.

There are many counts of this clone. The CDR3 DNA, read in part, is TGCGCCAGCAGCTTGAGGGGGCAAGTTGGAGTGAACACTGAA. Residues: CASSLRGQVGVNTE. From start to end, the CDR3 is CASSLRGQVGVNTEAFF. The V call is TRBV5-1, the J call TRBJ1-1; TRBD1 aligns across 7 bases. Read coverage stops 3 residues before the CDR3 terminus; the germline J gene supplies the remainder. The trim removed 1 base at V and 0 bases at J, leaving 9 bases unmatched. In germline, CDR1 is SGHRS, CDR2 YFSETQ. The CDR3 contains 17 residues.

This clone was counted at least ten times. The read ends 3 residues before the CDR3 terminus; that terminus is restored from the germline J gene. The rearrangement joins TRBV5-4 to TRBJ1-1, with D perhaps matching TRBD1 (5 bases). The CDR3 spans 15 residues. CDR1 is SGHNT and CDR2 is YYREEE in the germline V gene (reference sequence). The covered CDR3 bases are TGTGCCAGCAGCTATATCGGGGGGTTTGAAGAAGAA. Translation gives CASSYIGGFEEE. The whole CDR3 region reads CASSYIGGFEEEAFF.

This clone was observed many times. The CDR3 end falls 3 residues outside the read, so it is completed with the germline J gene. This chain links TRBV20-1 with TRBJ2-4, with 7 bases identical to TRBD2. After removal of 6 bases from V and 6 bases from J, the junction contained 8 bases not matched to a gene. The CDR3 is 13 amino acids. Germline-derived CDR1 and CDR2 are DFQATT and SNEGSKA (reference sequence). Here the CDR3 reads CSALRPGGNIQYF. The part of the CDR3 DNA that was read is TGCAGTGCCCTGCGACCGGGGGGAAACATT.

In its sample, this clone was seen many times. With the read ending 3 residues before the CDR3 end, the germline J gene is used to fill in that end. The genes are TRBV13 and TRBJ2-3; 7 bases line up with TRBD2. The germline V gene has CDR1 PRHDT and CDR2 FYEKMQ (reference sequence). The V segment lost 5 bases and the J segment 2 bases; nucleotides outside the gene matches: 13. The CDR3 loop spans 17 amino acids. Here the CDR3 reads CASSHSGAGIITDTQYF. The part of the CDR3 DNA that was read is TGTGCCAGCAGCCACTCAGGAGCGGGAATAATCACAGATACG.

This clone was seen many times. The read is 3 residues too short to cover the CDR3 end, so that end is filled in from the germline J gene. This rearrangement joins TRBV6-2 or TRBV6-3 to TRBJ1-1; maybe TRBD1 (6 bases). This CDR3 comprises 14 residues. Per the germline V gene, CDR1 is MNHEY and CDR2 is SVGEGT. Trimming cost V 3 bases and J 1 base, with 9 bases left between them. The part of the CDR3 DNA that was read is TGTGCCAGCAGTTATCGGACAGCGAACACTGAA. This codes for CASSYRTANTE. The complete CDR3 protein is CASSYRTANTEAFF.

In its sample, this clone was seen many times. The DNA ends 3 residues before the CDR3 does, and the rest of the CDR3 is filled in from the germline J gene. This sequence joins TRBV20-1 and TRBJ2-3; D remains ambiguous. CDR1 is DFQATT, CDR2 SNEGSKA, per germline (reference sequence). This CDR3 has 13 amino acids. Trimming shortened V by 1 base and J by 0 bases, and 5 bases separated the two germline ends. CDR3 region: CSARVASTDTQYF. The covered CDR3 bases are TGCAGTGCTAGAGTGGCCAGCACAGATACG.

This clone showed up many times. From the germline J gene comes the end of the CDR3, since the read stops 3 residues before it. The chain has TRBV13 and TRBJ2-1; 13 bases line up with TRBD2. The CDR3 has 16 residues. CDR1 PRHDT and CDR2 FYEKMQ come from the germline V gene (reference sequence). Germline trimming cut 4 bases from V and 4 bases from J; bases unmatched to any gene: 4. The CDR3 region is CASSSQTSGRYNEQFF. The DNA read from the CDR3 is TGTGCCAGCAGCTCCCAGACTAGCGGGAGGTACAATGAG. Supplemented by reference TRBV13 and TRBJ2-1, the full variable domain reads AAGVIQSPRHLIKEKRETATLKCYPIPRHDTVYWYQQGPGQDPQFLISFYEKMQSDKGSIPDRFSAQQFSDYHSELNMSSLELGDSALYFCASSSQTSGRYNEQFFGPGTRLTVL.

This clone was seen many times. Sequencing ends 3 residues short of the CDR3 end; the germline J gene provides the rest. V gene TRBV28 combines with J gene TRBJ2-7, with TRBD2 matching 12 bases. Trimming took 5 bases from V and 1 from J; bases not matched to a gene: 3. The CDR3 extends over 15 amino acids. Germline V gives CDR1 MDHEN, CDR2 SYDVKM. The CDR3 reads CASSLAGGVSYEQYF. The DNA read from the CDR3 is TGTGCCAGCAGTCTAGCGGGAGGGGTTTCCTACGAG.

This clone was observed at least ten times. The read halts 3 residues ahead of the CDR3 end, with the missing end drawn from the germline J gene. V and J are TRBV27 and TRBJ1-3; 9 positions agree with TRBD1. This CDR3 spans 15 amino acids. Per the germline V gene, CDR1 is MNHEY and CDR2 is SMNVEV (reference sequence). V trimming: 2 bases; J trimming: 5 bases; junction bases outside the gene matches: 4. CDR3 region: CASSLTGQGRNTIYF. CDR3 bases read: TGTGCCAGCAGTTTAACGGGACAGGGAAGAAACACC.

This clone was counted many times. The read terminates 3 residues ahead of where the CDR3 ends, so the germline J gene completes it. The chain joins TRBV5-4 to TRBJ1-2; D might be TRBD1 (5 bases). Trimming removed 0 bases from V and 2 bases from J, with 11 bases in between. CDR1 is SGHNT and CDR2 is YYREEE in the germline V gene (reference sequence). The CDR3 has 15 residues. The sequenced part of the CDR3 DNA is TGTGCCAGCAGCTTGGAAGGCAGGGTGAACTATGGC. Amino acid sequence: CASSLEGRVNYG. In full, the CDR3 reads CASSLEGRVNYGYTF.

This clone was counted at least ten times. The CDR3 end is not reached by the read, which stops 3 residues before it; the germline J gene fills it in. The V gene is TRBV2, the J gene TRBJ2-3; TRBD2 matches at 10 bases. V lost 1 base and J lost 1; bases outside the gene matches: 11. Per the germline V gene, CDR1 is SNHLY and CDR2 is FYNNEI. The CDR3 sequence is 19 residues long. The CDR3 DNA, read in part, is TGTGCCAGCAGTGAAGGGCTAGCGGGAGACTATTATGGCACAGATACG. Encoded protein: CASSEGLAGDYYGTDT. The whole CDR3 protein reads CASSEGLAGDYYGTDTQYF.

This clone appeared many times. The sequenced fragment ends 3 residues before the CDR3 boundary, so the rest is inferred from the germline J gene. The chain links TRBV6-8 to TRBJ1-2; D might be TRBD1 (5 bases). Germline values: CDR1 MNHGY, CDR2 SAAAGT. The length of the CDR3 is 14 residues. Trimming took off 5 bases at V and 4 bases at J, with 14 bases between the two ends. The CDR3 bases that were read are TGTGCCAGCAGTGTCAGGGAGGGCTTCTATGGC. Its protein product is CASSVREGFYG. The whole CDR3 reads CASSVREGFYGYTF.

This clone has just a few counts. Partial CDR3 DNA: TGTGCCAGCTCACAGGACAGGGGAGGAATCACTGAA. It yields the protein CASSQDRGGITE. The complete CDR3 protein is CASSQDRGGITEAFF. The chain uses TRBV18 and TRBJ1-1; 9 bases map to TRBD1. The CDR3 is cut off 3 residues early in the read; its end comes from the germline J gene. This CDR3 is built from 15 residues. Trimming removed 4 bases from V and 4 bases from J; junction bases left unmatched: 7. Germline CDR1 KGHSH, CDR2 LQKENI.

This clone has at least ten counts. The observed sequence ends 3 residues before the CDR3 terminus, with the missing tail filled in from the germline J gene. The genes are TRBV5-6 and TRBJ1-5, with a possible D match to TRBD1 (5 bases). This CDR3 has 15 amino acids. V shed 4 bases and J shed 7 bases, with 18 bases lying between them. The germline V gene has CDR1 SGHDT and CDR2 YYEEEE. The sequenced part of the CDR3 DNA is TGTGCCAGCAGCGTAGGGACGGGGGGTTCCCAGCCC. Residues: CASSVGTGGSQP. The whole CDR3 sequence reads CASSVGTGGSQPQHF.

The sample holds many counts of this clone. Sequencing ends 3 residues short of the CDR3 end; the germline J gene provides the rest. The rearrangement joins TRBV7-6 to TRBJ2-1, with D unclear. The V end was cut by 5 bases, the J end by 3 bases, with 8 bases between. The CDR3 is made up of 13 amino acids. The V gene's germline CDR1 is SGHVS and CDR2 FNYEAQ. Partial CDR3 DNA: TGTGCCAGCAGCCCTCAGGACTACAATGAG. Amino acid sequence: CASSPQDYNE. The entire CDR3 sequence reads CASSPQDYNEQFF. Looking up the rest from reference TRBV7-6 and TRBJ2-1 gives the full variable domain: GAGVSQSPRYKVTKRGQDVALRCDPISGHVSLYWYRQALGQGPEFLTYFNYEAQQDKSGLPNDRFSAERPEGSISTLTIQRTEQRDSAMYRCASSPQDYNEQFFGPGTRLTVL.

This clone was detected many times. The sequenced fragment ends 3 residues before the CDR3 boundary, so the rest is inferred from the germline J gene. The chain recombines TRBV20-1 with TRBJ1-2; a possible D gene is TRBD1 (5 bases). The CDR3 totals 13 residues. V lost 1 base, J lost 7 bases, and 13 bases lay in between. The germline V gene encodes CDR1 DFQATT and CDR2 SNEGSKA (reference sequence). The CDR3 bases that were read are TGCAGTGCTAGAGGTCAGGCAGGGAGTGGC. Translation gives CSARGQAGSG. The entire CDR3 protein is CSARGQAGSGYTF.

Ten or more counts support this clone. CDR3 DNA, as far as it was read: TGCAGTGCTAGGAATAGGAACACTGAA. It encodes CSARNRNTE. In full, the CDR3 reads CSARNRNTEAFF. The gene calls are TRBV20-1 and TRBJ1-1; D call uncertain. The read finishes 3 residues shy of the CDR3 end, and the germline J gene is used to complete it. CDR3 size: 12 residues. The V end was cut by 3 bases, the J end by 1 base, with 6 bases between. The germline gives CDR1 DFQATT, CDR2 SNEGSKA (reference sequence).

This clone was counted at least ten times. From the germline J gene comes the end of the CDR3, since the read stops 3 residues before it. The chain recombines TRBV2 with TRBJ2-4, with 12 bases lining up with TRBD2. Germline V gene data show CDR1 as SNHLY and CDR2 as FYNNEI. The CDR3 sequence is 13 residues long. CDR3 sequence reads: CASSPGTSGIQYF. The covered CDR3 bases are TGTGCCAGCAGTCCCGGGACTAGCGGGATT.

At least ten counts were recorded for this clone. The CDR3 end falls 3 residues outside the read, so it is completed with the germline J gene. V and J are TRBV18 and TRBJ2-6; 12 bases are a match to TRBD1. CDR1 and CDR2 (germline): KGHSH, LQKENI. J lost 1 base, V lost 4 bases, and 11 bases had no gene match. This CDR3 contains 20 residues. This CDR3 reads CASSLTGTGGLRSGANVLTF. The sequenced part of the CDR3 DNA is TGTGCCAGCTCACTGACCGGGACAGGGGGCCTAAGGTCTGGGGCCAACGTC.

This clone came up many times. The read gets to within 3 residues of the CDR3 end, and the germline J gene fills in the rest. V is TRBV28 and J is TRBJ2-6; 7 bases map to TRBD1. The CDR3 covers 16 residues. Germline assignment: CDR1 MDHEN and CDR2 SYDVKM. The junction had 9 bases not matched to a gene; V was cut back by 6 bases and J by 4 bases. The CDR3 sequence: CASSPPDRAGANVLTF. The sequenced part of the CDR3 DNA is TGTGCCAGCAGCCCACCCGACAGGGCCGGGGCCAACGTC.

This clone was seen at least ten times. The read gets to within 3 residues of the CDR3 end, and the germline J gene fills in the rest. The V call is TRBV30, the J call TRBJ1-2; a possible D gene is TRBD1 (5 bases). V lost 0 bases to trimming and J lost 1 base, with 12 bases between them. Germline V gene sequence: CDR1 GTSNPN, CDR2 SVGIG (reference sequence). CDR3 length: 15 amino acids. Here the CDR3 reads CAWSVRDSHNYGYTF. The sequenced part of the CDR3 DNA is TGTGCCTGGAGTGTACGAGACAGTCATAACTATGGC.

This clone was seen repeatedly, ten times or more. The read terminates 3 residues before the CDR3 end, so the remaining end is supplied by the germline J gene. This sequence joins TRBV6-2 or TRBV6-3 and TRBJ2-7; TRBD1 agrees at 7 bases. In germline, CDR1 is MNHEY, CDR2 SVGEGT. The CDR3 contains 15 residues. The trim removed 5 bases at V and 4 bases at J, leaving 11 bases unmatched. The part of the CDR3 DNA that was read is TGTGCCAGCAGTCTGTTCCCTCAGACAGGGTACGAG. It encodes CASSLFPQTGYE. The whole CDR3 is CASSLFPQTGYEQYF.

This clone was seen at least ten times. The sequence runs out 3 residues before the end of the CDR3; the remainder is reconstructed from the germline J gene. V and J are TRBV28 and TRBJ1-2, with 8 bases lining up with TRBD1. The CDR3 spans 14 residues. Germline-derived CDR1 and CDR2 are MDHEN and SYDVKM. CDR3 DNA, as far as it was read: TGTGCCAGCAGTTTTCTGCAGGGGGCAAGGGGC. It translates to CASSFLQGARG. The full CDR3 reads CASSFLQGARGYTF.

This clone was recorded at least ten times. The CDR3 end is not reached by the read, which stops 3 residues before it; the germline J gene fills it in. This chain joins TRBV20-1 and TRBJ2-1; D not certain. The CDR3 runs to 11 residues. Deletions cut 7 bases from V and 5 bases from J, with 9 bases between. The germline CDR1 and CDR2 sequences are DFQATT and SNEGSKA (reference sequence). CDR3 loop: CSVAANNEQFF. The DNA read from the CDR3 is TGCAGTGTAGCAGCCAACAATGAG.

This clone was counted between two and nine times. Read data end 3 residues before the CDR3 end; the end is taken from the germline J gene. The gene calls are TRBV10-3 and TRBJ2-7; D gene uncertain. This CDR3 is 13 amino acids long. The V end was cut by 10 bases, the J end by 2 bases, with 15 bases between. Germline values: CDR1 ENHRY, CDR2 SYGVKD. CDR3 sequence reads: CATLPGTTYEQYF. Incomplete CDR3 DNA: TGTGCCACCCTTCCAGGTACCACCTACGAG.

This clone was picked up many times. With the read ending 3 residues before the CDR3 end, the germline J gene is used to fill in that end. V and J are TRBV7-9 and TRBJ1-2, with D perhaps TRBD1 (6 bases). Germline V CDR1 and CDR2: SEHNR, FQNEAQ (reference sequence). The CDR3 totals 15 residues. Trimming removed 5 bases at V and 5 bases at J, with 18 bases between. The CDR3 sequence is CASSPLGGPGYGYTF. The sequenced CDR3 bases are TGTGCCAGCAGCCCCCTGGGGGGGCCGGGATATGGC.

This clone has a count of ten or more. The CDR3 end lies 3 residues beyond the end of the read and is filled in from the germline J gene. This chain connects TRBV5-1 to TRBJ2-3; no reliable D call. The CDR3 contains 14 residues. V lost 0 bases and J lost 3, with 8 bases in between. Germline V gene sequence: CDR1 SGHRS, CDR2 YFSETQ. The CDR3 DNA, read in part, is TGCGCCAGCAGCTTGGAGGGTCGGACAGATACG. The encoded protein is CASSLEGRTDT. The entire CDR3 sequence reads CASSLEGRTDTQYF.

This clone appeared a few times. CDR3 loop: CASSASAYWQRSSYEQYF. The part of the CDR3 DNA that was read is TGTGCCAGCAGTGCTTCCGCGTATTGGCAGCGGTCCTCCTACGAG. The gene calls are TRBV2 and TRBJ2-7; D is perhaps TRBD2 (5 bases). The read is 3 residues too short to cover the CDR3 end, so that end is filled in from the germline J gene. Germline CDR1 reads SNHLY; CDR2 reads FYNNEI. Trimming took off 4 bases at V and 0 bases at J, with 22 bases between the two ends. There are 18 residues in the CDR3.

This clone showed up many times. The CDR3 end is not reached by the read, which stops 3 residues before it; the germline J gene fills it in. The chain combines TRBV5-1 with TRBJ2-1; maybe TRBD2 (5 bases). This CDR3 has 15 amino acids. Germline loops: CDR1 SGHRS, CDR2 YFSETQ. Deletions cut 4 bases from V and 0 bases from J, with 11 bases between. This CDR3 reads CASSAQRSSYNEQFF. Incomplete CDR3 DNA: TGCGCCAGCAGCGCACAGCGGAGCTCCTACAATGAG.

This clone was seen many times. The read finishes 3 residues shy of the CDR3 end, and the germline J gene is used to complete it. The chain joins TRBV5-4 to TRBJ2-7; 10 bases fit TRBD1. V was pared by 3 bases and J by 3 bases, with 6 bases of the junction left unmatched. Germline values: CDR1 SGHNT, CDR2 YYREEE (reference sequence). The CDR3 runs to 15 residues. CDR3 in amino acids: CASSSPGQGFYEQYF. Incomplete CDR3 DNA: TGTGCCAGCAGCTCACCGGGACAGGGGTTCTACGAG. The variable domain in full, completed from reference TRBV5-4 and TRBJ2-7, reads ETGVTQSPTHLIKTRGQQVTLRCSSQSGHNTVSWYQQALGQGPQFIFQYYREEENGRGNFPPRFSGLQFPNYSSELNVNALELDDSALYLCASSSPGQGFYEQYFGPGTRLTVT.